One and the same sample provided the 11 T cell receptor beta chains below, sequenced in a study of CD8+CD57+ T cells in acquired aplastic anemia (dated by TCRdb to the late 2010s). Sequencing took place on an Illumina HiSeq 2000. Genomic DNA served as template for TCR beta VDJ combination and CDR3 sequence profiling. The raw public reads went through TCRdb reprocessing: fastp at Q25, MiXCR clone calling, in-frame beta chains kept. Merged by CDR3 protein, the rows form single entries marked with the most common genes and DNA. In all, the sample holds 250,000 to 350,000 distinct CDR3 sequences, and 50% to 65% of those were seen once. The top ten clones comprise 1.3% of the sample. Expansion of CD8+CD57+ cells had been shown by flow cytometry in the patients chosen for sequencing. Sequenced sample: sorted CD4+, CD8+, or CD8+CD57+ T cells (not recorded which) from PBMCs. These receptors originate from a human donor with aplastic anemia.

The rearrangement links TRBV6-5 to TRBJ2-2, with D perhaps being TRBD1 or TRBD2 (5 bases each). The germline V gene encodes CDR1 MNHEY and CDR2 SVGAGI. The CDR3 is made up of 15 amino acids. V was trimmed by 4 bases and J by 8 bases, leaving 17 bases between them. The DNA for the CDR3 is TGTGCCAGCAGTTTCCCCGGGACCCCGCCGGGGGAGCTGTTTTTT. Translating it yields CASSFPGTPPGELFF.

This chain joins TRBV20-1 and TRBJ2-3; D not resolved. The CDR3 is 13 residues long. Between the trimmed V and J ends, which lost 5 bases and 4 bases, there was a span of 13 bases. The germline V gene encodes CDR1 DFQATT and CDR2 SNEGSKA (reference sequence). The CDR3 is CSAAYPWSDTQYF. Written as DNA, the CDR3 is TGCAGTGCTGCCTACCCCTGGTCAGATACGCAGTATTTT.

This clonotype has more than one count but fewer than ten. The chain recombines TRBV5-6 with TRBJ2-2; D is perhaps TRBD1 (6 bases). This CDR3 comprises 16 residues. CDR1 and CDR2 (germline): SGHDT, YYEEEE. V lost 2 bases, J lost 1 base, and 12 bases lay in between. The CDR3 nucleotides are TGTGCCAGCAGCTTAGCTGGACAGAAGAACACCGGGGAGCTGTTTTTT. Amino acids: CASSLAGQKNTGELFF.

This clonotype has a handful of counts. A much more abundant neighbour one base away suggests this may be a read error. This chain links TRBV19 with TRBJ1-1; D not resolved. V was pared by 1 base and J by 1 base, with 19 bases between. This CDR3 comprises 18 residues. From germline, CDR1 is LNHDA and CDR2 SQIVND (reference sequence). CDR3 protein: CASSIGSRRGRENTEAFF. In DNA form, the CDR3 reads TGTGCCAGTAGTATAGGGTCCCGACGGGGAAGGGAGAACACTGAAGCTTTCTTT.

In its sample, this clonotype was seen many times. J is TRBJ2-3 and V is TRBV20-1; 11 positions match TRBD1. With 6 bases clipped from V and 1 base from J, the junction kept 6 bases outside the gene matches. The germline V gene encodes CDR1 DFQATT and CDR2 SNEGSKA (reference sequence). The CDR3 covers 15 residues. The CDR3 nucleotides are TGCAGTGCCCCAGGACAGGGGGCCCGCACAGATACGCAGTATTTT. This sequence encodes CSAPGQGARTDTQYF.

In DNA form, the CDR3 reads TGTGCCAGCAGCGTAGCTGGAGCGGGGACGAACTATGGCTACACCTTC. Residues: CASSVAGAGTNYGYTF. The rearrangement joins TRBV7-3 to TRBJ1-2; weak D call: TRBD1 (5 bases). CDR1 and CDR2 from the germline V gene are SGHTA and FQGTGA. V lost 5 bases, J lost 2 bases, and 18 bases lay in between. The CDR3 is 16 residues long.

This clonotype was picked up many times. The junction does not match germline at one end; this may be a read error. The J gene is TRBJ2-1, the V gene TRBV6-5; D not certain. The CDR3 totals 11 residues. From germline, CDR1 is MNHEY and CDR2 SVGAGI. The CDR3 nucleotides are TGCGGTTCGGGCTCCTACAATGAGCAGTTCTTC. This encodes CGSGSYNEQFF.

Note on this clonotype: Its ends do not fully match the called genes, so a read error is possible. The CDR3 protein is CASSFGRRSLYGYTF. CDR3 nucleotide sequence: TGCGCCAGCAGCTTCGGACGGCGGAGTCTTTATGGCTACACCTTC. The J gene is TRBJ1-2, the V gene TRBV7-2; D unresolved. The CDR3 length is 15 residues. Germline V gives CDR1 SGHTA, CDR2 FQGNSA.

This clonotype was seen repeatedly, ten times or more. This chain uses TRBV20-1 with TRBJ2-1, with 8 bases lining up with TRBD2. With V trimmed by 3 bases and J by 10 bases, 11 bases remained unmatched. This CDR3 is built from 14 residues. Germline CDR1 is DFQATT and CDR2 is SNEGSKA (reference sequence). The CDR3 reads CSASGGLDYGEQFF. The CDR3 nucleotides read TGCAGTGCTAGCGGGGGACTAGATTACGGCGAGCAGTTCTTC.

This clonotype was found many times. J is TRBJ2-7 and V is TRBV6-5, with D maybe TRBD1 (6 bases). This CDR3 is built from 14 residues. Germline lookup yields CDR1 MNHEY and CDR2 SVGAGI. Trimming shortened V by 6 bases and J by 2 bases, and 14 bases separated the two germline ends. CDR3 DNA: TGTGCCAGCAGCTACCAGACAGGACCCTACGAGCAGTACTTC. Translated: CASSYQTGPYEQYF.

The chain recombines TRBV20-1 with TRBJ2-7, with a possible D match to TRBD1 (5 bases). Germline-derived CDR1 and CDR2 are DFQATT and SNEGSKA (reference sequence). Trimming shortened V by 6 bases and J by 1 base, and 16 bases separated the two germline ends. The CDR3 loop spans 14 amino acids. In DNA form, the CDR3 reads TGCAGTGCCGTTCTCTCTTCAGGGTCCTACGAGCAGTACTTC. As protein: CSAVLSSGSYEQYF.